The 16 T cell receptor beta chains listed next were all sequenced from one sample in a study of blood T cell repertoires in COVID-19. Repertoires were generated with immunoSEQ multiplex PCR, while TCRdb's copy carries only in-frame clones and drops some. The table has some 200,000 clones, 88% seen once. Source material: peripheral blood. The receptors were sampled from a man aged 40-49 years with active or convalescent COVID-19.

The J gene is TRBJ1-3, the V gene TRBV9; weak D call: TRBD1 (5 bases). Trimming stripped 3 bases from V and 2 bases from J, with 18 bases between. In germline, CDR1 is SGDLS, CDR2 YYNGEE. CDR3 length equals 17 residues. CDR3 sequence reads: CASSAVVSGTPGNTIYF. In nucleotides, the CDR3 is TGTGCCAGCAGCGCGGTGGTTTCCGGGACTCCTGGAAACACCATATATTTT.

The J gene is TRBJ2-7, the V gene TRBV9, with a possible D match to TRBD2 (5 bases). There are 15 residues in the CDR3. In germline, CDR1 is SGDLS, CDR2 YYNGEE. Trimming took off 0 bases at V and 0 bases at J, with 10 bases between the two ends. CDR3 nucleotide sequence: TGTGCCAGCAGCGTAGATCCCGGGGACTCCTACGAGCAGTACTTC. It yields the protein CASSVDPGDSYEQYF. The full variable domain, rest sourced from reference TRBV9 and TRBJ2-7, is DSGVTQTPKHLITATGQRVTLRCSPRSGDLSVYWYQQSLDQGLQFLIQYYNGEERAKGNILERFSAQQFPDLHSELNLSSLELGDSALYFCASSVDPGDSYEQYFGPGTRLTVT.

This rearrangement joins TRBV4-3 to TRBJ2-1, with TRBD1 identical over 7 bases. This CDR3 is 16 amino acids long. Germline V gene sequence: CDR1 LGHNA, CDR2 YSLEER. V was clipped by 0 bases and J by 1 base; unmatched bases: 3. CDR3 coding DNA: TGCGCCAGCAGCCAAGATCGACAGGGATCCTACAATGAGCAGTTCTTC. Its translation: CASSQDRQGSYNEQFF.

The genes are TRBV18 and TRBJ1-2, with no clear D. Germline V CDR1 and CDR2: KGHSH, LQKENI. The V end lost 3 bases, the J end lost 9 bases, and 11 bases lay between the germline ends. The CDR3 sequence is 12 residues long. CDR3 in DNA: TGTGCCAGCTCACCTGCGTCTCCACGCTACACCTTC. Encoded protein: CASSPASPRYTF.

The genes are TRBV19 and TRBJ1-2, with 7 bases that match TRBD1. In germline, CDR1 is LNHDA, CDR2 SQIVND (reference sequence). The CDR3 consists of 12 residues. The V and J ends lost 3 bases and 8 bases, in that order; junction bases with no gene match: 3. CDR3 sequence reads: CASSIRGEGYTF. The CDR3 region has the DNA TGTGCCAGTAGTATCAGGGGGGAAGGCTACACCTTC.

This rearrangement joins TRBV14 to TRBJ2-3; 15 positions match TRBD2. The CDR3 extends over 20 amino acids. The V gene end was trimmed by 0 bases and the J gene end by 8 bases; junction bases not matched to a gene: 15. CDR1 is SGHDN, CDR2 FVKESK, per germline. This CDR3 reads CASSQDRAGTSGGRRVTQYF. CDR3 DNA: TGTGCCAGCAGCCAAGATCGGGCTGGGACTAGCGGGGGGCGACGCGTTACGCAGTATTTT.

This chain uses TRBV5-1 with TRBJ1-1; TRBD1 might be the D (5 bases). Trimming pared 2 bases from V and 5 bases from J, leaving 10 bases between. This CDR3 has 13 residues. In germline, CDR1 is SGHRS, CDR2 YFSETQ. The CDR3 loop reads CASSFSGNTEAFF. The CDR3 DNA follows: TGCGCCAGCAGCTTCTCAGGGAATACTGAAGCTTTCTTT. Combining the CDR3 with reference TRBV5-1 and TRBJ1-1 gives the whole variable domain KAGVTQTPRYLIKTRGQQVTLSCSPISGHRSVSWYQQTPGQGLQFLFEYFSETQRNKGNFPGRFSGRQFSNSRSEMNVSTLELGDSALYLCASSFSGNTEAFFGQGTRLTVV.

The V gene is TRBV6-5, the J gene TRBJ2-7; the match to TRBD1 covers 8 bases. The CDR3 sequence is 14 residues long. Germline lookup yields CDR1 MNHEY and CDR2 SVGAGI. The V gene end was trimmed by 6 bases and the J gene end by 1 base; junction bases not matched to a gene: 5. The CDR3 region is CASRGQGVSYEQYF. CDR3 sequence (DNA): TGTGCCAGCAGAGGACAGGGTGTATCCTACGAGCAGTACTTC.

The chain joins TRBV27 to TRBJ1-2; 9 nucleotides align to TRBD1. The CDR3 is 14 amino acids. In germline, CDR1 is MNHEY, CDR2 SMNVEV (reference sequence). J lost 7 bases, V lost 1 base, and 4 bases had no gene match. CDR3 coding DNA: TGTGCCAGCAGTTTATACGGGACAGGGAGTGGCTACACCTTC. It encodes CASSLYGTGSGYTF.

The CDR3 DNA reads TGCGCCAGCAGCTCAATACGCGGTGGCACCGGGGAGCTGTTTTTT. This gives the protein CASSSIRGGTGELFF. V is TRBV5-1 and J is TRBJ2-2; D is uncertain. Germline CDR1 is SGHRS and CDR2 is YFSETQ. The V end was cut by 3 bases, the J end by 4 bases, with 13 bases between. The CDR3 runs 15 residues.

V is TRBV28 and J is TRBJ1-5; D is perhaps TRBD1 (6 bases). The CDR3 length is 13 residues. Germline V CDR1 and CDR2: MDHEN, SYDVKM. V lost 5 bases, J lost 2 bases, and 7 bases lay in between. Written as DNA, the CDR3 is TGTGCCAGCAGTGACAGGCGCAATCAGCCCCAGCATTTT. Amino acids: CASSDRRNQPQHF.

The rearrangement uses TRBV6-5 and TRBJ1-1, with 7 bases aligning to TRBD1. The V segment lost 5 bases and the J segment 1 base; nucleotides outside the gene matches: 7. CDR1 is MNHEY and CDR2 is SVGAGI in the germline V gene. The CDR3 contains 15 residues. CDR3 protein: CASSPHGTANTEAFF. As DNA, the CDR3 is TGTGCCAGCAGTCCACACGGGACAGCGAACACTGAAGCTTTCTTT.

This clone was counted between two and nine times. The genes are TRBV6-2 or TRBV6-3 and TRBJ2-1; 11 bases agree with TRBD1. CDR3 length: 15 amino acids. Germline V gene data show CDR1 as MNHEY and CDR2 as SVGEGT. With V trimmed by 5 bases and J by 6 bases, 6 bases remained unmatched. CDR3 coding DNA: TGTGCCAGCAGTCCCCGGGACAGGGGGATCAATGAGCAGTTCTTC. Encoded protein: CASSPRDRGINEQFF.

The chain combines TRBV28 with TRBJ2-2; TRBD1 is a possible D gene (6 bases). The CDR3 runs to 12 residues. Trimming removed 8 bases from V and 6 bases from J, with 10 bases in between. Germline lookup yields CDR1 MDHEN and CDR2 SYDVKM. CDR3 sequence reads: CASRTVAGELFF. The CDR3 DNA is TGTGCCAGCCGGACAGTGGCCGGGGAGCTGTTTTTT.

V is TRBV7-9 and J is TRBJ2-1; tentative D call: TRBD1 (8 bases). CDR3 length equals 16 residues. V was trimmed by 5 bases and J by 2 bases, leaving 16 bases between them. The germline gives CDR1 SEHNR, CDR2 FQNEAQ (reference sequence). The CDR3 coding sequence is TGTGCCAGCAGCATCGGACAGGGAGGGCCCTACAATGAGCAGTTCTTC. It specifies CASSIGQGGPYNEQFF.

This chain uses TRBV5-1 with TRBJ2-2; the D is unclear. This CDR3 is built from 13 residues. Between the trimmed V and J ends, which lost 2 bases and 7 bases, there was a span of 9 bases. From germline, CDR1 is SGHRS and CDR2 YFSETQ. For the CDR3, the DNA is TGCGCCAGCAGCTTCATGCGCGGCGGGGAGCTGTTTTTT. Its protein product is CASSFMRGGELFF.